These 20 T cell receptor beta chains were sequenced from one sample in a study of blood T cell repertoires in COVID-19. Some clones are missing from TCRdb's copy, which holds only in-frame ones; the method was immunoSEQ multiplex PCR. The sample lists 35,000 to 50,000 clones, approximately 81% occurring once. Sequencing was done on a sample of peripheral blood. The source of these receptors is a woman in her 70s in a cohort sampled during active COVID-19.

This clone has just a few counts. The rearrangement uses TRBV10-3 and TRBJ1-1; no clear D. The germline V gene encodes CDR1 ENHRY and CDR2 SYGVKD. The CDR3 has 13 residues. V was shortened by 7 bases and J by 1 base, with 10 bases between the two germline ends. The CDR3 region is CAIMAEANTEAFF. The CDR3 DNA is TGTGCCATCATGGCGGAGGCGAACACTGAAGCTTTCTTT.

This chain connects TRBV4-1 to TRBJ2-1, with D perhaps matching TRBD2 (6 bases). The germline V gene has CDR1 MGHRA and CDR2 YSYEKL. There are 16 residues in the CDR3. With 0 bases removed from V and 3 bases from J, the gap between germline ends came to 12 bases. CDR3 sequence: CASSQDSAGGYNEQFF. In DNA, the CDR3 is TGCGCCAGCAGCCAAGATTCAGCGGGCGGCTACAATGAGCAGTTCTTC.

Only a few counts were recorded for this clone. The chain joins TRBV5-1 to TRBJ2-3; 8 bases are shared with TRBD2. Unmatched junction bases numbered 4, after V lost 0 bases and J lost 1 base. There are 16 residues in the CDR3. Germline CDR1 and CDR2: SGHRS and YFSETQ. The CDR3 DNA follows: TGCGCCAGCAGCTTGGGGACTAGCTTCCGCACAGATACGCAGTATTTT. Amino acids: CASSLGTSFRTDTQYF.

The chain has TRBV5-4 and TRBJ1-2, with 10 bases matching TRBD1. Germline assignment: CDR1 SGHNT and CDR2 YYREEE (reference sequence). The CDR3 is made up of 13 amino acids. With V trimmed by 6 bases and J by 5 bases, 4 bases remained unmatched. DNA for the CDR3: TGTGCCAGCAACAAGGGACAGGGGTATGGCTACACCTTC. It encodes CASNKGQGYGYTF.

The chain employs TRBV5-1 and TRBJ2-7; 9 nucleotides agree with TRBD2. V gave up 3 bases and J gave up 6 bases; unmatched junction bases: 16. The CDR3 totals 17 residues. In germline, CDR1 is SGHRS, CDR2 YFSETQ. In DNA, the CDR3 is TGCGCCAGCAGCTCAGACCCCCATAGCGGGAGAAGCGTCGAGCAGTACTTC. This sequence encodes CASSSDPHSGRSVEQYF.

The chain is built from TRBV11-3 and TRBJ2-2; no clear D gene. The CDR3 covers 13 residues. Germline-derived CDR1 and CDR2 are SGHNT and YENEEA. With 5 bases removed from V and 7 bases from J, the gap between germline ends came to 11 bases. The CDR3 nucleotides are TGTGCCAGCAGCCCGACGGGTGACGGGGAGCTGTTTTTT. Its translation: CASSPTGDGELFF.

The V gene is TRBV10-3, the J gene TRBJ1-5; the D gene is possibly TRBD1 (6 bases). The CDR3 contains 14 residues. The germline V gene has CDR1 ENHRY and CDR2 SYGVKD. V gave up 10 bases and J gave up 0 bases, with 13 bases separating them. The CDR3 sequence is CATQGPDSNQPQHF. The CDR3 DNA sequence: TGTGCCACACAGGGACCCGATAGCAATCAGCCCCAGCATTTT.

This rearrangement joins TRBV7-2 to TRBJ2-7; unclear D gene. The V end lost 5 bases, the J end lost 2 bases, and 10 bases lay between the germline ends. The CDR3 is 13 amino acids. The germline gives CDR1 SGHTA, CDR2 FQGNSA. CDR3 bases: TGTGCCAGCAGCCTTAGTAGTCCCTACGAGCAGTACTTC. It translates to CASSLSSPYEQYF.

V and J are TRBV30 and TRBJ1-5, with D tentatively TRBD1 (6 bases). CDR1 and CDR2 (germline): GTSNPN, SVGIG (reference sequence). V lost 1 base and J lost 4, with 11 bases in between. The CDR3 covers 14 residues. The CDR3 nucleotides are TGTGCCTGGAGTGCAAGGGGGGGGAATCAGCCCCAGCATTTT. Its translation is CAWSARGGNQPQHF.

CDR3 in amino acids: CASSIQGFQPQHF. In DNA, the CDR3 is TGTGCCAGTAGTATTCAGGGGTTTCAGCCCCAGCATTTT. The rearrangement joins TRBV19 to TRBJ1-5; the D gene is possibly TRBD1 (6 bases). V shed 3 bases and J shed 6 bases, with 9 bases lying between them. Germline-derived CDR1 and CDR2 are LNHDA and SQIVND (reference sequence). The CDR3 has 13 residues.

This rearrangement joins TRBV28 to TRBJ2-7; the match to TRBD2 covers 9 bases. V shed 4 bases, J shed 4 bases, and the junction held 11 bases outside the gene matches. CDR1 and CDR2 (germline): MDHEN, SYDVKM. The CDR3 is 16 amino acids. The chain's CDR3 is CASSSSGGGGHYEQYF. In nucleotides, the CDR3 is TGTGCCAGCAGTTCCTCGGGCGGGGGGGGTCATTACGAGCAGTACTTC.

The chain uses TRBV19 and TRBJ2-3; 8 nucleotides match TRBD2. The V and J ends lost 4 bases and 5 bases, in that order; junction bases with no gene match: 20. The CDR3 spans 19 residues. Germline-derived CDR1 and CDR2 are LNHDA and SQIVND (reference sequence). The CDR3 DNA reads as TGTGCCAGTAGTAAGAGGGGAGCAGCGGGAGATGGGGAGGTAGATACGCAGTATTTT. Amino acids: CASSKRGAAGDGEVDTQYF.

With respect to this clone: This CDR3 is also generated by other DNA sequences in the sample. The chain has TRBV3-1 (or the pseudogene TRBV3-2) and TRBJ1-5, with a weak D call TRBD1 (6 bases). The CDR3 consists of 14 residues. The germline V and J ends were trimmed by 3 bases and 2 bases, with 8 bases remaining between them. Germline CDR1 reads LGHDT; CDR2 reads YNNKEL (reference sequence). The CDR3 sequence is CASSHSGGNQPQHF. The CDR3 bases are TGTGCCAGCAGCCATTCAGGGGGCAATCAGCCCCAGCATTTT.

CDR3 in amino acids: CASSFLLRGVVYGYTF. CDR3 nucleotide sequence: TGTGCCAGCAGCTTCCTACTCCGGGGTGTAGTGTATGGCTACACCTTC. This chain links TRBV13 with TRBJ1-2; D ambiguous. Germline CDR1 PRHDT, CDR2 FYEKMQ (reference sequence). V was shortened by 3 bases and J by 5 bases, with 19 bases between the two germline ends. The length of the CDR3 is 16 residues.

The chain uses TRBV2 and TRBJ2-7, with 7 nucleotides matching TRBD2. Trimming removed 0 bases from V and 5 bases from J; junction bases left unmatched: 13. The CDR3 runs to 17 residues. The germline gives CDR1 SNHLY, CDR2 FYNNEI. The chain's CDR3 is CASSEAPLAREFDEQYF. The CDR3, as DNA: TGTGCCAGCAGTGAAGCTCCCTTAGCGCGGGAGTTCGACGAGCAGTACTTC.

This clone was found a few times. The CDR3 nucleotides read TGTGCCAGCAGTGCCGGGAACTATGGCTACACCTTC. Translation: CASSAGNYGYTF. V and J are TRBV2 and TRBJ1-2; D uncertain. CDR3 length: 12 residues. Germline V CDR1 and CDR2: SNHLY, FYNNEI. Trimming cost V 4 bases and J 2 bases, with 5 bases left between them.

The chain carries TRBV19 and TRBJ1-1; no firm D call. Germline-derived CDR1 and CDR2 are LNHDA and SQIVND (reference sequence). This CDR3 has 13 amino acids. The V end was cut by 2 bases, the J end by 4 bases, with 8 bases between. CDR3 in DNA: TGTGCCAGTAGTATACGGGTGTTCACTGAAGCTTTCTTT. This sequence encodes CASSIRVFTEAFF.

V and J are TRBV28 and TRBJ2-1; 12 bases fit TRBD2. Per germline, CDR1 MDHEN and CDR2 SYDVKM. The CDR3 contains 16 residues. V lost 3 bases to trimming and J lost 6 bases; unmatched junction nucleotides: 6. The CDR3 bases are TGTGCCAGCAGTTTTGGAGCTAGCGGGAGGGCCAATGAGCAGTTCTTC. This encodes CASSFGASGRANEQFF.

The chain uses TRBV28 and TRBJ1-2; TRBD1 is a possible D gene (6 bases). Between the trimmed V and J ends, which lost 7 bases and 8 bases, there was a span of 8 bases. The CDR3 extends over 10 amino acids. Germline V gene data show CDR1 as MDHEN and CDR2 as SYDVKM. The CDR3 spells CASNRDGYTF. CDR3 sequence (DNA): TGTGCCAGCAACAGGGACGGCTACACCTTC.

The chain combines TRBV18 with TRBJ2-2; D might be TRBD1 (5 bases). The germline V gene encodes CDR1 KGHSH and CDR2 LQKENI. This CDR3 contains 16 residues. Trimming took 6 bases from V and 4 from J, leaving 18 bases between them. This CDR3 is CASSPQGGRSTGELFF. The CDR3 DNA follows: TGTGCCAGCTCTCCCCAGGGCGGCCGATCCACCGGGGAGCTGTTTTTT.